What follows are 18 T cell receptor beta chains derived from one specimen sequenced in a study of blood T cell repertoires in COVID-19. Sequenced by immunoSEQ multiplex PCR; TCRdb stores in-frame clones only, minus some. This sample has around 150,000 clones, with 75% to 85% found just once. The sample comprised peripheral blood. Receptor source: a human donor in a cohort sampled during active COVID-19.

The chain recombines TRBV7-2 with TRBJ2-7; TRBD1 matches at 10 bases. The CDR3 consists of 16 residues. Germline CDR1 SGHTA, CDR2 FQGNSA. The trim removed 7 bases at V and 4 bases at J, leaving 13 bases unmatched. CDR3 loop: CASNEERTGGLYEQYF. CDR3 DNA sequence: TGTGCCAGCAACGAAGAAAGGACAGGGGGTCTATACGAGCAGTACTTC.

This clone was observed once. The chain uses TRBV15 and TRBJ1-5; D might be TRBD1 (5 bases). Germline CDR1 LNHNV, CDR2 YYDKDF (reference sequence). Trimming stripped 3 bases from V and 0 bases from J, with 9 bases between. This CDR3 has 15 amino acids. The CDR3 protein is CATSRQGSSNQPQHF. CDR3 DNA sequence: TGTGCCACCAGCAGGCAGGGATCTAGCAATCAGCCCCAGCATTTT.

This clone was observed a few times. The V call is TRBV10-3, the J call TRBJ2-7; TRBD2 is a possible D gene (6 bases). V was pared by 10 bases and J by 6 bases, with 25 bases between. Germline V lookup: CDR1 ENHRY, CDR2 SYGVKD. This CDR3 region has 15 residues. The CDR3 sequence: CATHTPGLRLGEQYF. The CDR3 DNA follows: TGTGCCACCCACACACCGGGACTTAGGCTCGGCGAGCAGTACTTC.

The chain uses TRBV30 and TRBJ1-5; no clear D gene. The CDR3 contains 13 residues. The V end was cut by 2 bases, the J end by 8 bases, with 13 bases between. The germline V gene encodes CDR1 GTSNPN and CDR2 SVGIG (reference sequence). CDR3 DNA sequence: TGTGCCTGGAGTCTGGGAGATACAGAGCCCCAGCATTTT. This translates into CAWSLGDTEPQHF.

This clone was seen once. The chain joins TRBV9 to TRBJ1-3, with D perhaps matching TRBD1 (6 bases). Per the germline V gene, CDR1 is SGDLS and CDR2 is YYNGEE. The V end was cut by 4 bases, the J end by 1 base, with 18 bases between. This CDR3 comprises 17 residues. The CDR3 DNA follows: TGTGCCAGCAGCCAAAACCAACAGGGTAGATCTGGAAACACCATATATTTT. This translates into CASSQNQQGRSGNTIYF.

The chain couples TRBV4-1 to TRBJ2-1; TRBD2 matches 9 bases. The J segment lost 5 bases and the V segment lost 1 base, leaving 3 bases of the junction unmatched. Germline loops: CDR1 MGHRA, CDR2 YSYEKL. CDR3 length: 15 residues. The CDR3 sequence is CASSQGLAGHNEQFF. For the CDR3, the DNA is TGCGCCAGCAGCCAAGGGCTAGCGGGGCACAATGAGCAGTTCTTC.

V is TRBV7-8 and J is TRBJ2-3; perhaps TRBD2 as D (6 bases). Germline V gene lookup returns CDR1 SGHVS and CDR2 FQNEAQ. Trimming cost V 6 bases and J 1 base, with 14 bases left between them. This CDR3 has 15 residues. CDR3 sequence reads: CASRGRREGTDTQYF. The DNA for the CDR3 is TGTGCCAGCAGGGGACGGCGGGAAGGCACAGATACGCAGTATTTT.

This clone was recorded a few times. The chain has TRBV19 and TRBJ1-3; TRBD1 might be the D (5 bases). The CDR3 totals 12 residues. Trimming shortened V by 7 bases and J by 9 bases, and 13 bases separated the two germline ends. Germline CDR1 and CDR2: LNHDA and SQIVND (reference sequence). CDR3 protein: CASTAAGGTIYF. CDR3 DNA: TGTGCCAGTACCGCGGCGGGGGGCACCATATATTTT.

The V call is TRBV13, the J call TRBJ2-5; 8 bases match TRBD2. Germline CDR1 and CDR2: PRHDT and FYEKMQ (reference sequence). The CDR3 spans 16 residues. The V gene end was trimmed by 0 bases and the J gene end by 1 base; junction bases not matched to a gene: 4. The CDR3, as DNA: TGTGCCAGCAGCTTAGGCCTAGCGGGTCTCCAAGAGACCCAGTACTTC. Translation gives CASSLGLAGLQETQYF.

The CDR3 nucleotides are TGTGCCAGCAGTAAGACAGGGGGCGGGGGCCTGACAGATACGCAGTATTTT. Protein sequence: CASSKTGGGGLTDTQYF. This chain links TRBV2 with TRBJ2-3; 10 bases map to TRBD1. From germline, CDR1 is SNHLY and CDR2 FYNNEI. This CDR3 region has 17 residues. V shed 5 bases and J 3 bases; nucleotides not matched to a gene: 11.

V is TRBV9 and J is TRBJ2-7; 9 nucleotides line up with TRBD2. The CDR3 is 15 amino acids. With V trimmed by 4 bases and J by 2 bases, 7 bases remained unmatched. Germline loops: CDR1 SGDLS, CDR2 YYNGEE. The CDR3 loop reads CASSPQVAGAYEQYF. DNA of the CDR3: TGTGCCAGCAGCCCCCAGGTAGCGGGGGCCTACGAGCAGTACTTC. Full variable domain (rest looked up from reference TRBV9 and TRBJ2-7): DSGVTQTPKHLITATGQRVTLRCSPRSGDLSVYWYQQSLDQGLQFLIQYYNGEERAKGNILERFSAQQFPDLHSELNLSSLELGDSALYFCASSPQVAGAYEQYFGPGTRLTVT.

The chain couples TRBV6-5 to TRBJ1-1, with a weak D call TRBD1 (5 bases). V was clipped by 7 bases and J by 8 bases, with 17 bases between them. Germline loops: CDR1 MNHEY, CDR2 SVGAGI. The CDR3 spans 13 residues. In DNA form, the CDR3 reads TGTGCCAGCACCCCTACCCGGGGGACCGAAGCTTTCTTT. As protein: CASTPTRGTEAFF.

The J gene is TRBJ1-2, the V gene TRBV5-4; no definite D call. V was trimmed by 2 bases and J by 4 bases, leaving 15 bases between them. This CDR3 is 15 amino acids long. The germline CDR1 and CDR2 sequences are SGHNT and YYREEE (reference sequence). The CDR3 DNA is TGTGCCAGCAGCTTCGGAAGGGAGGCCAGCTATGGCTACACCTTC. As protein: CASSFGREASYGYTF.

V and J are TRBV7-6 and TRBJ2-3; D call uncertain. Germline V gene sequence: CDR1 SGHVS, CDR2 FNYEAQ. CDR3 size: 15 residues. V was cut by 5 bases and J by 5 bases, with 17 bases left in between. Here the CDR3 reads CASSGYTPPGDTQYF. The CDR3 coding sequence is TGTGCCAGCAGCGGGTATACTCCCCCGGGAGATACGCAGTATTTT. Using reference TRBV7-6 and TRBJ2-3 for the parts outside the CDR3, the full variable domain is GAGVSQSPRYKVTKRGQDVALRCDPISGHVSLYWYRQALGQGPEFLTYFNYEAQQDKSGLPNDRFSAERPEGSISTLTIQRTEQRDSAMYRCASSGYTPPGDTQYFGPGTRLTVL.

J is TRBJ2-7 and V is TRBV23-1; no definite D call. TRBV23-1 is an ORF, with its function uncertain. The V end was cut by 4 bases, the J end by 0 bases, with 10 bases between. This CDR3 has 14 amino acids. The CDR3 DNA follows: TGCGCCAGCAGTCTCCTTCTGAGCTCCTACGAGCAGTACTTC. Protein product: CASSLLLSSYEQYF.

J is TRBJ2-7 and V is TRBV6-2 or TRBV6-3; 11 bases are shared with TRBD2. V shed 2 bases and J 3 bases; nucleotides not matched to a gene: 0. The germline V gene has CDR1 MNHEY and CDR2 SVGEGT. CDR3 length equals 14 residues. This CDR3 reads CASSYGTSGYEQYF. The CDR3 DNA sequence: TGTGCCAGCAGTTACGGGACTAGCGGCTACGAGCAGTACTTC.

The chain has TRBV6-5 and TRBJ1-5, with 7 bases that match TRBD1. The CDR3 is 14 residues long. Germline values: CDR1 MNHEY, CDR2 SVGAGI. Trimming took 5 bases from V and 4 from J; bases not matched to a gene: 5. CDR3 DNA sequence: TGTGCCAGCAGTCTTGGACAGGAGAATCAGCCCCAGCATTTT. Protein sequence: CASSLGQENQPQHF.

This clone appeared once. The chain employs TRBV28 and TRBJ2-7; 9 bases are a match to TRBD2. The J segment lost 7 bases and the V segment lost 6 bases, leaving 7 bases of the junction unmatched. The CDR3 runs to 13 residues. Germline V gene data show CDR1 as MDHEN and CDR2 as SYDVKM. The CDR3 sequence: CASRNSGSGEQYF. CDR3 nucleotides: TGTGCCAGCAGGAATAGCGGGAGTGGTGAGCAGTACTTC.